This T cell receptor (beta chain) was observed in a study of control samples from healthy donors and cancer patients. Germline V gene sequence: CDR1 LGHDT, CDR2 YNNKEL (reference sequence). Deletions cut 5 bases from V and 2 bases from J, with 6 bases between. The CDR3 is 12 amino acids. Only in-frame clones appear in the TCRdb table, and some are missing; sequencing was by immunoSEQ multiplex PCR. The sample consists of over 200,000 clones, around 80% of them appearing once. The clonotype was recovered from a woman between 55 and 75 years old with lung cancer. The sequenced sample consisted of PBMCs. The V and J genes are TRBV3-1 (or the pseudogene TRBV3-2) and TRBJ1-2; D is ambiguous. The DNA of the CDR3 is TGTGCCAGCAGCAACACCAACTATGGCTACACCTTC. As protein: CASSNTNYGYTF.